The clone carrying this TCR beta chain was seen only a few times. The antigen is undetermined. Trimming took 3 bases from V and 7 from J, leaving 12 bases between them. The CDR3 runs to 13 residues. The germline V gene has CDR1 ENHRY and CDR2 SYGVKD. Profiled with immunoSEQ multiplex PCR; TCRdb holds only in-frame clones, not every one. The profile shows approximately 52,000 clones, roughly four fifths of them singletons. These data originate in a study of early stage breast cancer tumors. Study at large: Of approximately 16 invasive breast tumors, about a dozen were hormone receptor-positive, HER2-negative. Samples were sequenced at 9 to 10-fold average coverage. Overall study results and limits: Most shared enriched TCRB sequences were commonly generated ones. Tumors had approximately 2.5-fold higher T cell density than normal breast.

The TCR was taken from a person aged 45-60 years with breast cancer. Source material: blood. This chain links TRBV10-3 with TRBJ1-2; D is perhaps TRBD1 (6 bases). DNA of the CDR3: TGTGCCATCAGTGAACAGGGATACTCTGGCTACACCTTC. Amino acids: CAISEQGYSGYTF.